These T cell receptor beta chains were read from a single sample in a study of T cell repertoires in cytomegalovirus infection. TCRdb recomputed calls from the reads with MiXCR, one row per CDR3 protein. The repertoire includes roughly 600,000 distinct CDR3 sequences, more than 20% of them detected once, and approximately 8% sits in the top ten. The material sequenced was CD8+ T cells from PBMCs. Source of these receptors: a human donor in good health (CMV status not recorded). Some clones in this sample may be carry-over from other donors' samples. CDR3s include the opening cysteine and the closing phenylalanine or tryptophan. Fields, in order: V gene, CDR3 length, clone size, J gene, CDR3 protein. Not all rows give a size; the values are once, few, many and, for expanded clones, a class.

v_call: TRBV7-2; cdr3_length: 17; clone_size: many; j_call: TRBJ1-2; cdr3_aa: CASSLTGYLPPNYGYTF
v_call: TRBV23-1; cdr3_length: 17; clone_size: -; j_call: TRBJ2-4; cdr3_aa: CASSSICDRGCENIQYF
v_call: TRBV13; cdr3_length: 14; clone_size: few; j_call: TRBJ2-7; cdr3_aa: CASSSGRSLREQYF
v_call: TRBV5-1; cdr3_length: 16; clone_size: -; j_call: TRBJ2-3; cdr3_aa: CASSLSLGGATDTQYF
v_call: TRBV29-1; cdr3_length: 12; clone_size: -; j_call: TRBJ1-1; cdr3_aa: CSVRGQGIEAFF
v_call: TRBV2; cdr3_length: 15; clone_size: -; j_call: TRBJ2-3; cdr3_aa: CASRSGTSSTDTQYF
v_call: TRBV5-4; cdr3_length: 15; clone_size: -; j_call: TRBJ2-1; cdr3_aa: CASSLGPQENNEQFF
v_call: TRBV12-5; cdr3_length: 14; clone_size: few; j_call: TRBJ2-1; cdr3_aa: CASERGVSYNEQFF
v_call: TRBV20-1; cdr3_length: 12; clone_size: many; j_call: TRBJ1-2; cdr3_aa: CIAEDRGIGYTF
v_call: TRBV2; cdr3_length: 15; clone_size: -; j_call: TRBJ1-1; cdr3_aa: CASRGVGGLNTEAFF
v_call: TRBV29-1; cdr3_length: 12; clone_size: -; j_call: TRBJ1-1; cdr3_aa: CSVESSGTEAFF
v_call: TRBV6-8; cdr3_length: 13; clone_size: -; j_call: TRBJ2-7; cdr3_aa: CASSWTAEYEQYF
v_call: TRBV6-4; cdr3_length: 20; clone_size: few; j_call: TRBJ1-1; cdr3_aa: CASLPTTLPGQGRLNTEAFF
v_call: TRBV20-1; cdr3_length: 13; clone_size: few; j_call: TRBJ2-7; cdr3_aa: CSARDRAIYEQYF
v_call: TRBV20-1; cdr3_length: 13; clone_size: few; j_call: TRBJ1-1; cdr3_aa: CSARAPGVTEAFF
v_call: TRBV6-1; cdr3_length: 13; clone_size: -; j_call: TRBJ2-2; cdr3_aa: CASRPTRTGELFF
v_call: TRBV4-1; cdr3_length: 16; clone_size: -; j_call: TRBJ1-5; cdr3_aa: CASSQGGQGTNQPQHF
v_call: TRBV10-3; cdr3_length: 14; clone_size: -; j_call: TRBJ1-1; cdr3_aa: CAISEGDRNTEAFF
v_call: TRBV29-1; cdr3_length: 13; clone_size: few; j_call: TRBJ1-2; cdr3_aa: CSVEDRTDYGYTF
v_call: TRBV12-3/TRBV12-4; cdr3_length: 14; clone_size: many; j_call: TRBJ2-7; cdr3_aa: CASRLQGTAYEQYF
v_call: TRBV7-2; cdr3_length: 14; clone_size: many; j_call: TRBJ2-5; cdr3_aa: CASSTNRVEETQYF
v_call: TRBV12-3/TRBV12-4; cdr3_length: 14; clone_size: few; j_call: TRBJ1-1; cdr3_aa: CASSFDLVNTEAFF
v_call: TRBV29-1; cdr3_length: 14; clone_size: few; j_call: TRBJ1-2; cdr3_aa: CSAEETGWMDGYTF
v_call: TRBV6-1; cdr3_length: 13; clone_size: many; j_call: TRBJ2-1; cdr3_aa: CASKGTDYNEQFF
v_call: TRBV28; cdr3_length: 13; clone_size: -; j_call: TRBJ1-1; cdr3_aa: CANSLMGAFEAFF
v_call: TRBV28; cdr3_length: 18; clone_size: many; j_call: TRBJ2-3; cdr3_aa: CASSHPTPTGEEGDTQYF
v_call: TRBV6-2/TRBV6-3; cdr3_length: 16; clone_size: -; j_call: TRBJ1-1; cdr3_aa: CASSYSFIGQNTEAFF
v_call: TRBV5-4; cdr3_length: 11; clone_size: -; j_call: TRBJ2-2; cdr3_aa: CASWTAGELFF
v_call: TRBV28; cdr3_length: 12; clone_size: few; j_call: TRBJ1-1; cdr3_aa: CASSQSKGLAFF
v_call: TRBV7-2; cdr3_length: 16; clone_size: many; j_call: TRBJ2-3; cdr3_aa: CASSLRGARGTDTQYF
v_call: TRBV19; cdr3_length: 15; clone_size: -; j_call: TRBJ2-7; cdr3_aa: CASSPSPGGTYEQYF
v_call: TRBV7-9; cdr3_length: 11; clone_size: -; j_call: TRBJ2-1; cdr3_aa: CASSLNSEQFF
v_call: TRBV4-2; cdr3_length: 16; clone_size: few; j_call: TRBJ2-7; cdr3_aa: CASSQGRTSGGYEQYF
v_call: TRBV7-6; cdr3_length: 17; clone_size: many; j_call: TRBJ2-1; cdr3_aa: CASSPAPTSGGYNEQFF
v_call: TRBV5-4; cdr3_length: 17; clone_size: few; j_call: TRBJ1-1; cdr3_aa: CASSQPGRFPLDTEAFF
v_call: TRBV19; cdr3_length: 13; clone_size: many; j_call: TRBJ1-1; cdr3_aa: CASSTDVNTEAFF
v_call: TRBV27; cdr3_length: 13; clone_size: many; j_call: TRBJ1-5; cdr3_aa: CASSPRGVLPQHF
v_call: TRBV7-9; cdr3_length: 13; clone_size: many; j_call: TRBJ2-1; cdr3_aa: CASSRQGAGEQFF
v_call: TRBV7-9; cdr3_length: 12; clone_size: few; j_call: TRBJ2-1; cdr3_aa: CASSYLGDSPFF
v_call: TRBV7-3; cdr3_length: 15; clone_size: -; j_call: TRBJ1-5; cdr3_aa: CASSSLGGSYQPQHF
v_call: TRBV2; cdr3_length: 12; clone_size: -; j_call: TRBJ2-1; cdr3_aa: CATLLGNNEQFF
v_call: TRBV29-1; cdr3_length: 11; clone_size: -; j_call: TRBJ1-1; cdr3_aa: CSVGVEGGAFF
v_call: TRBV25-1; cdr3_length: 14; clone_size: -; j_call: TRBJ1-2; cdr3_aa: CASTGAKTGYGYTF
v_call: TRBV20-1; cdr3_length: 16; clone_size: -; j_call: TRBJ1-5; cdr3_aa: CSARDWGQHFNQPQHF
v_call: TRBV28; cdr3_length: 15; clone_size: few; j_call: TRBJ2-3; cdr3_aa: CASSFHRERTDTQYF
v_call: TRBV7-9; cdr3_length: 14; clone_size: -; j_call: TRBJ2-5; cdr3_aa: CASIGSGWQETQYF
v_call: TRBV5-5; cdr3_length: 14; clone_size: many; j_call: TRBJ2-1; cdr3_aa: CASSLRQREGEQFF
v_call: TRBV10-3; cdr3_length: 15; clone_size: few; j_call: TRBJ2-5; cdr3_aa: CAIKRGSQYQETQYF
v_call: TRBV6-1; cdr3_length: 14; clone_size: few; j_call: TRBJ2-2; cdr3_aa: CASSEVENTGELFF
v_call: TRBV12-5; cdr3_length: 14; clone_size: -; j_call: TRBJ1-6; cdr3_aa: CASAQGGGRSPLHF
v_call: TRBV14; cdr3_length: 13; clone_size: -; j_call: TRBJ2-7; cdr3_aa: CASSQDNSYEQYF
v_call: TRBV20-1; cdr3_length: 18; clone_size: -; j_call: TRBJ2-5; cdr3_aa: CSARETLLARLFQETQYF
v_call: TRBV7-2; cdr3_length: 17; clone_size: many; j_call: TRBJ2-1; cdr3_aa: CASSLNSGTVAYNEQFF
v_call: TRBV7-3; cdr3_length: 16; clone_size: few; j_call: TRBJ2-2; cdr3_aa: CASGYPQGSGTGELFF
v_call: TRBV6-2/TRBV6-3; cdr3_length: 15; clone_size: few; j_call: TRBJ1-1; cdr3_aa: CASSTWTGENTEAFF